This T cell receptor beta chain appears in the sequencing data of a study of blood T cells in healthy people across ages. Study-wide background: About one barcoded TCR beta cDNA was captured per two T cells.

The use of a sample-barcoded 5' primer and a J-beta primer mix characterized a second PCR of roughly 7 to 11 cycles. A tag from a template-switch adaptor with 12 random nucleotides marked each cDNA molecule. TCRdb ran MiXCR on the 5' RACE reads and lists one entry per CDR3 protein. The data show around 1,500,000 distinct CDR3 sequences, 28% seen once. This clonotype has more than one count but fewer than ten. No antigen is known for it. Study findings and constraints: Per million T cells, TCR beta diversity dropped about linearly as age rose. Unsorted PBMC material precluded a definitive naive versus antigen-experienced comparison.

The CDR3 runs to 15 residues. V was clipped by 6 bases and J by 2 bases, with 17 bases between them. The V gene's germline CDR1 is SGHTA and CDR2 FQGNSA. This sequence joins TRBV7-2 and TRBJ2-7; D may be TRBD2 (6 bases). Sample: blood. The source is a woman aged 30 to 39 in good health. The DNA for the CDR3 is TGTGCCAGCAGTCCGATGGGACTGGCGGCCTACGAGCAGTACTTC. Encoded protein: CASSPMGLAAYEQYF. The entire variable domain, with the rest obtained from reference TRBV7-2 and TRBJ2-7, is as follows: GAGVSQSPSNKVTEKGKDVELRCDPISGHTALYWYRQSLGQGLEFLIYFQGNSAPDKSGLPSDRFSAERTGGSVSTLTIQRTQQEDSAVYLCASSPMGLAAYEQYFGPGTRLTVT.